This paragraph covers one TCR beta chain sequence. Its target is unknown. Peripheral blood from each donor was collected in a volume of ten milliliters. Total RNA was extracted at no less than 6 micrograms per sample. Germline CDR1 SGHRS, CDR2 YFSETQ. The CDR3 has 16 residues. The record originates from a study of blood T cells in healthy people across ages. A second PCR, run for about 6 to 11 cycles, used a sample-barcoded 5' primer plus a J-beta primer mix. Each CDR3 protein gets one entry after TCRdb re-called the 5' RACE reads with MiXCR. Counted here are about 1,000,000 distinct CDR3 sequences, around 43% occurring once; the ten biggest clones make up 18%. Whole-study findings and limits: It was held that diversity estimates obtained from one million T cells represented underestimates. Age showed a roughly linear inverse relationship with TCR beta diversity per million T cells.

The origin of this receptor is a woman between 55 and 75 years old in good health. The sequencing sample was made of blood. This chain joins TRBV5-1 and TRBJ2-5, with 10 bases matching TRBD2. The J call may be in error: the DNA end matches TRBJ2-7 better. The CDR3 spells CASSSEGGLAVDEQYF. CDR3 bases: TGCGCCAGCAGCTCGGAAGGAGGACTAGCGGTCGACGAGCAGTACTTC.